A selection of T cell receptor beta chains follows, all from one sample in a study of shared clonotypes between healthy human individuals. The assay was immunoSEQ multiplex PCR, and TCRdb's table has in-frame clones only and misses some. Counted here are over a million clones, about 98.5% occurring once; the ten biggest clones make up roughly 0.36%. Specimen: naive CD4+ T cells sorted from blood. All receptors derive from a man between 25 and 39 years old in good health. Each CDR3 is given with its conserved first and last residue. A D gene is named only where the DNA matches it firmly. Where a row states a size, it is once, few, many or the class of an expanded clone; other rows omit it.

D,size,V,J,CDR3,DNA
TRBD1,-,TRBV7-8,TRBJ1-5,CASSISRGFGNQPQHF,TGTGCCAGCAGCATCTCCAGGGGGTTTGGTAATCAGCCCCAGCATTTT
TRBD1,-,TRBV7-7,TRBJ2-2,CASSIGTGANTGELFF,TGTGCTAGCAGCATAGGGACAGGGGCAAACACCGGGGAGCTGTTTTTT
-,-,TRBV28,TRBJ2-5,CASTLQGPGETQYF,TGTGCCAGCACACTCCAGGGGCCCGGAGAGACCCAGTACTTC
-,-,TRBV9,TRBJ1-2,CASSVDGGRSYGYTF,TGTGCCAGCAGCGTAGATGGGGGTCGGAGCTATGGCTACACCTTC
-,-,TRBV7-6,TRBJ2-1,CASSRRPITYNEQFF,TGTGCCAGCTCCCGTCGTCCCATAACCTACAATGAGCAGTTCTTC
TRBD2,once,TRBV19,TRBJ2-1,CASSIGGTSVLNEQFF,TGTGCCAGTAGTATAGGAGGGACTAGCGTTTTGAATGAGCAGTTCTTC
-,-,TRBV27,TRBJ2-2,CASSFNEITGELFF,TGTGCCAGCAGTTTTAATGAAATCACCGGGGAGCTGTTTTTT
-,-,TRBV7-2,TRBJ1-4,CASSLVGGPNEKLFF,TGTGCCAGCAGCTTAGTAGGGGGACCTAATGAAAAACTGTTTTTT
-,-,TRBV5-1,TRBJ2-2,CASSLTGNTGELFF,TGCGCCAGCAGCTTGACAGGGAACACCGGGGAGCTGTTTTTT
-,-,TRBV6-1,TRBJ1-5,CASSEGLNQPQHF,TGTGCCAGCAGTGAGGGGCTCAATCAGCCCCAGCATTTT
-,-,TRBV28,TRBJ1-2,CASSLRGQGNYGYTF,TGTGCCAGCAGTTTACGAGGGCAGGGTAACTATGGCTACACCTTC
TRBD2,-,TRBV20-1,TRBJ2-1,CSAGRTSSQFF,TGCAGTGCTGGGAGGACTAGCTCGCAGTTCTTC
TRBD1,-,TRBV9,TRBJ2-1,CASSVRGDRTSYNEQFF,TGTGCCAGCAGCGTAAGGGGGGACAGGACCTCCTACAATGAGCAGTTCTTC
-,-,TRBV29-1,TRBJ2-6,CSVVGASGANVLTF,TGCAGCGTTGTGGGGGCTAGTGGGGCCAACGTCCTGACTTTC
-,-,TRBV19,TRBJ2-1,CASSSDVLNEQFF,TGTGCCAGTAGTTCTGACGTACTCAATGAGCAGTTCTTC
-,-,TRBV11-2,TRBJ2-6,CASTSEPSGANVLTF,TGTGCCAGCACTTCGGAGCCCTCTGGGGCCAACGTCCTGACTTTC
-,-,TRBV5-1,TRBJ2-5,CASSRDPQETQYF,TGCGCCAGCAGCCGGGACCCCCAAGAGACCCAGTACTTC
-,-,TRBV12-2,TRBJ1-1,CASRLRAGGHLNTEAFF,TGTGCAAGTCGCTTAAGGGCAGGGGGCCACTTGAACACTGAAGCTTTCTTT
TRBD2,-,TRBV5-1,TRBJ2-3,CASSFGLAGGPVDTQYF,TGCGCCAGCAGCTTCGGACTAGCGGGAGGGCCGGTTGATACGCAGTATTTT